The rows below give T cell receptor beta chains drawn from one sample of a study of T cell repertoires in cytomegalovirus infection. These receptors' targets are unknown. TCRdb re-called the reads with MiXCR, one entry per CDR3 protein. The table lists over 100,000 distinct CDR3 sequences, 25% to 30% of them singletons. The specimen comprised CD8+ T cells from cultured PBMCs, sampled from culture after CMV antigen stimulation. The receptors stem from a human donor in good health (CMV status not recorded). Some clones in this sample may be carry-over from other donors' samples. Each CDR3 is given with its conserved first and last residue. Each record gives: CDR3 DNA, CDR3 protein, D gene, V gene, clone size, CDR3 length, J gene. D genes are given only for firm matches. Clone sizes are given selectively: once, few, many, or a class where the clone is expanded.

CDR3nt: TGTGCCAGCAGTTACCCGGGACTAGCGGGGCTCCGCTATGGTACAGATACGCAGTATTTT; CDR3aa: CASSYPGLAGLRYGTDTQYF; d_gene: TRBD2; v_gene: TRBV6-6; abundance: -; len: 20; j_gene: TRBJ2-3
CDR3nt: TGTGCCAGCAGTCCAATCTCGGACAGGGGAACCTACGAGCAGTACTTC; CDR3aa: CASSPISDRGTYEQYF; d_gene: TRBD1; v_gene: TRBV27; abundance: -; len: 16; j_gene: TRBJ2-7
CDR3nt: TGCAGTGCGGCGGGACTAGATAATGAGCAGTTCTTC; CDR3aa: CSAAGLDNEQFF; d_gene: TRBD2; v_gene: TRBV20-1; abundance: -; len: 12; j_gene: TRBJ2-1
CDR3nt: TGTGCCAGCAGATCGGCTGGTACGCAGTATTTT; CDR3aa: CASRSAGTQYF; d_gene: -; v_gene: TRBV27; abundance: few; len: 11; j_gene: TRBJ2-3
CDR3nt: TGTGCCAGCAGCCTTGACAGGGGGTTTGGACCCCTCCACTTT; CDR3aa: CASSLDRGFGPLHF; d_gene: TRBD1; v_gene: TRBV7-9; abundance: -; len: 14; j_gene: TRBJ1-6
CDR3nt: TGTGCCAGCAGGGACCCAACTATAAACTCCTACGAGCAGTACTTC; CDR3aa: CASRDPTINSYEQYF; d_gene: -; v_gene: TRBV6-6; abundance: -; len: 15; j_gene: TRBJ2-7
CDR3nt: TGTGCCAGTAGTATAGAGGGGAGAAGCAATCAGCCCCAGCATTTT; CDR3aa: CASSIEGRSNQPQHF; d_gene: -; v_gene: TRBV19; abundance: -; len: 15; j_gene: TRBJ1-5
CDR3nt: TGTGCCAGCAGCTTCGGGACTTTAAGCACAGATACGCAGTATTTT; CDR3aa: CASSFGTLSTDTQYF; d_gene: -; v_gene: TRBV7-2; abundance: many; len: 15; j_gene: TRBJ2-3
CDR3nt: TGCGCCAGCAGTGGCTTTGGACAGGGGGCCTACGAGCAGTACTTC; CDR3aa: CASSGFGQGAYEQYF; d_gene: TRBD1; v_gene: TRBV4-1; abundance: few; len: 15; j_gene: TRBJ2-7
CDR3nt: TGTGCCAGCAGTTGGACAGGGGGCAATACTGAAGCTTTCTTT; CDR3aa: CASSWTGGNTEAFF; d_gene: TRBD1; v_gene: TRBV6-1; abundance: few; len: 14; j_gene: TRBJ1-1
CDR3nt: TGTGCCAGCAGTTTCAGGGCGGAGAGCAATCAGCCCCAGCATTTT; CDR3aa: CASSFRAESNQPQHF; d_gene: -; v_gene: TRBV5-5; abundance: few; len: 15; j_gene: TRBJ1-5
CDR3nt: TGTGCCAGCAGTGAAATAGCGGGGGAAGAGACCCAGTACTTC; CDR3aa: CASSEIAGEETQYF; d_gene: TRBD2; v_gene: TRBV2; abundance: -; len: 14; j_gene: TRBJ2-5
CDR3nt: TGTGCCAGCAGACCGCCCATGGACACCATATATTTT; CDR3aa: CASRPPMDTIYF; d_gene: -; v_gene: TRBV2; abundance: -; len: 12; j_gene: TRBJ1-3
CDR3nt: TGTGCCAGCACCCCCCGGACAGGGGGCATCTACGAGCAGTACTTC; CDR3aa: CASTPRTGGIYEQYF; d_gene: TRBD1; v_gene: TRBV7-6; abundance: few; len: 15; j_gene: TRBJ2-7
CDR3nt: TGTGCCAGCAGCGGGGGGAGGAGCAGGGTGGAGACCCAGTACTTC; CDR3aa: CASSGGRSRVETQYF; d_gene: -; v_gene: TRBV13; abundance: few; len: 15; j_gene: TRBJ2-5
CDR3nt: TGTGCCAGCAGCCAAGATTTACAGGGCTTGCTCCCTGGGGCCAACGTCCTGACTTTC; CDR3aa: CASSQDLQGLLPGANVLTF; d_gene: -; v_gene: TRBV3-1; abundance: -; len: 19; j_gene: TRBJ2-6
CDR3nt: TGTGCCAGCAGCTTAATAAGAGGGGGCTTGAATGAGCAGTTCTTC; CDR3aa: CASSLIRGGLNEQFF; d_gene: TRBD1; v_gene: TRBV7-9; abundance: -; len: 15; j_gene: TRBJ2-1
CDR3nt: TGTGCCAGCACCTTCACCGGGGAGCTGTTTTTT; CDR3aa: CASTFTGELFF; d_gene: -; v_gene: TRBV2; abundance: few; len: 11; j_gene: TRBJ2-2
CDR3nt: TGTGCCAGCAGCGTAGATGGTGTGGGGGGTTACAATGAGCAGTTCTTC; CDR3aa: CASSVDGVGGYNEQFF; d_gene: -; v_gene: TRBV9; abundance: -; len: 16; j_gene: TRBJ2-1